This entry lists 20 T cell receptor beta chains sequenced from one sample in a study of shared clonotypes between healthy human individuals. Produced via immunoSEQ multiplex PCR; TCRdb's table is partial and in-frame only. This table holds a few hundred thousand clones, roughly 96% found once. Input material: memory CD8+ T cells sorted from blood. Regarding subset: CD45RO+ cells pooled with CCR7-negative TemRA cells. Receptors were obtained from a man aged 25-45 years in good health.

The chain is built from TRBV10-2 and TRBJ2-1; 9 nucleotides align to TRBD2. This CDR3 is 15 amino acids long. V dropped 0 bases and J dropped 4; count of bases not matched to a gene: 1. The germline CDR1 and CDR2 sequences are WSHSY and SAAADI. The CDR3 nucleotides read TGCGCCAGCAGTGAGTCGGGACTAGCTTACAATGAGCAGTTCTTC. Protein sequence: CASSESGLAYNEQFF.

This clone has a single count. The chain carries TRBV18 and TRBJ2-3; unclear D gene. Between the trimmed V and J ends, which lost 3 bases and 0 bases, there was a span of 13 bases. Germline CDR1 KGHSH, CDR2 LQKENI. The length of the CDR3 is 16 residues. The CDR3 DNA reads TGTGCCAGCTCACCTTTCCCGAAGGGCAGCACAGATACGCAGTATTTT. Protein: CASSPFPKGSTDTQYF.

The chain employs TRBV15 and TRBJ2-3; D remains unclear. CDR3 length: 17 amino acids. V was pared by 1 base and J by 0 bases, with 14 bases between. The germline V gene encodes CDR1 LNHNV and CDR2 YYDKDF (reference sequence). This CDR3 reads CATSRVRSSSSTDTQYF. DNA of the CDR3: TGTGCCACCAGCAGAGTTAGGTCCTCCTCTAGCACAGATACGCAGTATTTT.

On this clone itself: One junction end disagrees with the germline gene, perhaps due to a read error. The chain is built from TRBV6-5 and TRBJ2-7, with TRBD1 identical over 8 bases. This CDR3 has 15 residues. Per the germline V gene, CDR1 is MNHEY and CDR2 is SVGAGI. This CDR3 is CASSYSGTGSDEQYF. CDR3 coding DNA: TGTGCCAGCAGTTACTCCGGGACAGGCTCCGACGAGCAGTACTTC.

Turning to this clone: Sequence at one end of the junction differs from germline and may be a read error. The J gene is TRBJ2-7, the V gene TRBV27, with 12 bases fitting TRBD2. CDR3 size: 14 residues. CDR1 MNHEY and CDR2 SMNVEV come from the germline V gene (reference sequence). The CDR3 region is CASSSGLAGLEWHF. CDR3 nucleotide sequence: TGTGCCAGCAGTTCCGGACTAGCGGGACTTGAGTGGCACTTC.

This rearrangement joins TRBV5-4 to TRBJ2-7; 7 nucleotides line up with TRBD1. Germline lookup yields CDR1 SGHNT and CDR2 YYREEE (reference sequence). The CDR3 spans 17 residues. The J segment lost 4 bases and the V segment lost 1 base, leaving 14 bases of the junction unmatched. Written as DNA, the CDR3 is TGTGCCAGCAGCTTGAGGACTCCCCTCAGGGGGAATTACGAGCAGTACTTC. It yields the protein CASSLRTPLRGNYEQYF.

In the case of this clone: Within the sample, other DNA sequences also encode this same CDR3. The V call is TRBV2, the J call TRBJ2-6; D is perhaps TRBD1 (6 bases). Trimming pared 5 bases from V and 1 base from J, leaving 9 bases between. This CDR3 has 15 amino acids. CDR1 and CDR2 (germline): SNHLY, FYNNEI. CDR3 nucleotide sequence: TGTGCCAGCAGTATTACAGGGTCTGGGGCCAACGTCCTGACTTTC. Translated: CASSITGSGANVLTF.

The V gene is TRBV7-2, the J gene TRBJ2-7, with 9 bases aligning to TRBD2. Germline V CDR1 and CDR2: SGHTA, FQGNSA. The CDR3 is 14 residues long. Trimming cost V 1 base and J 6 bases; bases outside gene matches: 4. The CDR3 sequence is CASSLDLAGFEQYF. The CDR3 nucleotides read TGTGCCAGCAGCTTAGACCTAGCGGGATTCGAGCAGTACTTC.

In regard to this clone: Within the sample, other DNA sequences also encode this same CDR3. V is TRBV27 and J is TRBJ2-3; no clear D. The CDR3 is 13 residues long. Germline V gives CDR1 MNHEY, CDR2 SMNVEV (reference sequence). V lost 3 bases and J lost 1, with 5 bases in between. CDR3 DNA: TGTGCCAGCAGTTTCGTGGGCACAGATACGCAGTATTTT. Its translation is CASSFVGTDTQYF.

V and J are TRBV7-3 and TRBJ2-7; possible D gene TRBD1, 6 bases. Germline V gene data show CDR1 as SGHTA and CDR2 as FQGTGA. V dropped 2 bases and J dropped 2 bases, with 13 bases sitting between them. This CDR3 comprises 15 residues. This CDR3 is CASSLQQGSPYEQYF. For the CDR3, the DNA is TGTGCCAGCAGCTTACAACAGGGTTCGCCCTACGAGCAGTACTTC.

This rearrangement joins TRBV5-1 to TRBJ2-4; the D is unclear. The CDR3 consists of 16 residues. The germline V gene encodes CDR1 SGHRS and CDR2 YFSETQ. V lost 0 bases and J 4 bases, leaving 14 bases between the germline ends. The CDR3, as DNA: TGCGCCAGCAGCTTGGCTCCCGGTGGGTTGAAAAACATTCAGTACTTC. Protein product: CASSLAPGGLKNIQYF.

V and J are TRBV27 and TRBJ2-2; 9 bases match TRBD1. CDR3 length: 15 amino acids. Germline V gene data show CDR1 as MNHEY and CDR2 as SMNVEV (reference sequence). V shed 6 bases and J 4 bases; nucleotides not matched to a gene: 6. The DNA of the CDR3 is TGTGCCAGCAGCTCCCGACAGGGGGGCACCGGGGAGCTGTTTTTT. Its protein product is CASSSRQGGTGELFF.

With respect to this clone: In the same sample, other DNA sequences code for this CDR3. The gene calls are TRBV4-2 and TRBJ2-2, with D possibly being TRBD2 (6 bases). This CDR3 is built from 15 residues. Germline V gene sequence: CDR1 LGHNA, CDR2 YNFKEQ. Trimming took 0 bases from V and 1 from J, leaving 6 bases between them. The CDR3 loop is CASSQEGGNTGELFF. The CDR3 region has the DNA TGTGCCAGCAGCCAAGAGGGGGGGAACACCGGGGAGCTGTTTTTT.

The V call is TRBV5-1, the J call TRBJ2-1; TRBD2 agrees at 10 bases. After removal of 4 bases from V and 0 bases from J, the junction contained 7 bases not matched to a gene. This CDR3 is built from 17 residues. Germline assignment: CDR1 SGHRS and CDR2 YFSETQ. The CDR3 reads CASSPGTSANSYNEQFF. CDR3 coding DNA: TGCGCCAGCAGCCCCGGGACTAGCGCAAACTCCTACAATGAGCAGTTCTTC.

The chain is built from TRBV28 and TRBJ2-7; TRBD2 aligns across 10 bases. CDR1 is MDHEN and CDR2 is SYDVKM in the germline V gene. The CDR3 spans 14 residues. V was clipped by 5 bases and J by 7 bases; unmatched bases: 8. The CDR3 region has the DNA TGTGCCAGCAGTCCGCTTACGGGACTAGCGGAGCAGTACTTC. Translated, it gives CASSPLTGLAEQYF.

The J gene is TRBJ2-3, the V gene TRBV7-3; D is uncertain. Germline loops: CDR1 SGHTA, CDR2 FQGTGA. V dropped 2 bases and J dropped 2 bases, with 5 bases sitting between them. The CDR3 length is 13 residues. For the CDR3, the DNA is TGTGCCAGCAGCTTAGCGGCCACAGATACGCAGTATTTT. It translates to CASSLAATDTQYF.

This chain connects TRBV2 to TRBJ2-7, with TRBD2 identical over 7 bases. The germline V gene has CDR1 SNHLY and CDR2 FYNNEI. V gave up 3 bases and J gave up 6 bases; unmatched junction bases: 11. This CDR3 is built from 15 residues. The CDR3 DNA reads TGTGCCAGCAGTGATAGGCGGGAGCTTTTCGGCGAGCAGTACTTC. Protein: CASSDRRELFGEQYF.

V usage is TRBV28 and J usage is TRBJ2-3; 12 bases match TRBD2. The CDR3 totals 16 residues. Per the germline V gene, CDR1 is MDHEN and CDR2 is SYDVKM. V lost 2 bases to trimming and J lost 4 bases; unmatched junction nucleotides: 4. The CDR3 sequence: CASSLLAGGHPDTQYF. CDR3 bases: TGTGCCAGCAGTTTACTAGCGGGAGGGCATCCAGATACGCAGTATTTT.

This sequence joins TRBV21-1 and TRBJ2-7; the table gives TRBD2 as D, unverified against the DNA. TRBV21-1 is a known pseudogene. The CDR3 totals 16 residues. The DNA of the CDR3 is TGTGCCAGCAGCAAAGATGGGACTAGCGGGAGCTACGAGCAGTACTTC. Its translation: CASSKDGTSGSYEQYF.

The gene calls are TRBV6-5 and TRBJ2-7; the D gene is possibly TRBD2 (6 bases). Germline V gene sequence: CDR1 MNHEY, CDR2 SVGAGI. V dropped 6 bases and J dropped 0 bases, with 12 bases sitting between them. This CDR3 region has 14 residues. The CDR3 nucleotides read TGTGCCAGCAGACGTGGAGGGAGCTCCTACGAGCAGTACTTC. Translation gives CASRRGGSSYEQYF.